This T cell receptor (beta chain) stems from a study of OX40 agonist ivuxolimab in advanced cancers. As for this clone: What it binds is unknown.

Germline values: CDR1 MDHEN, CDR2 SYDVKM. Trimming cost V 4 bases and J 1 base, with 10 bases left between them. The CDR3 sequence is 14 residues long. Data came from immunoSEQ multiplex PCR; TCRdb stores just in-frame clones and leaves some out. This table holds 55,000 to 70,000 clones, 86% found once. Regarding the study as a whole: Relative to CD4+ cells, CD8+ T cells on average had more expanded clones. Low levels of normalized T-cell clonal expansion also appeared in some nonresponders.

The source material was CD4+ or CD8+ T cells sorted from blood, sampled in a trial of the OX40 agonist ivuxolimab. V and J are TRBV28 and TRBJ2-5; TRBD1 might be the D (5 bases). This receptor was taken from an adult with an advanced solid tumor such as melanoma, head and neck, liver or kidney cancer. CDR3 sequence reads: CASSSATVQETQYF. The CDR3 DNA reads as TGTGCCAGCAGTTCGGCGACAGTCCAAGAGACCCAGTACTTC.